This TCR beta chain was sequenced in a study of blood T cell repertoires in COVID-19. Whole-study context: PBMCs, B-cell-depleted T cells, or T cells provided the cDNA or gDNA that made up the material.

Participants were placed into cohorts based on the clinical history they reported. Each recovered donor of Cohort 3 presented with two negative PCRs, clearance, or symptom resolution. The method was immunoSEQ multiplex PCR; TCRdb's version includes in-frame clones alone and lacks a portion of them. The sample contains hundreds of thousands of clones, approximately 85% of which appear only once. Germline-derived CDR1 and CDR2 are MDHEN and SYDVKM. V was pared by 2 bases and J by 4 bases, with 12 bases between. This CDR3 is 15 amino acids long. Material for sequencing was PBMCs or T cells enriched from blood (not recorded which). The chain joins TRBV28 to TRBJ2-1, with a possible D match to TRBD2 (5 bases). The origin of this receptor is a woman aged 45-65 years who had recovered from COVID-19. CDR3 bases: TGTGCCAGCAGTTTACCCCTGGGAGAGTACAATGAGCAGTTCTTC. Translation: CASSLPLGEYNEQFF. Based on the CDR3 plus reference TRBV28 and TRBJ2-1, the full variable domain is DVKVTQSSRYLVKRTGEKVFLECVQDMDHENMFWYRQDPGLGLRLIYFSYDVKMKEKGDIPEGYSVSREKKERFSLILESASTNQTSMYLCASSLPLGEYNEQFFGPGTRLTVL.